These 30 T cell receptor beta chains share one sample of origin, sequenced in a study of resident and recirculating memory T cells in vitiligo. Sequenced by immunoSEQ multiplex PCR; TCRdb stores in-frame clones only, minus some. The sample records 70,000 to 85,000 clones, roughly nine tenths being singletons. Source material: blood. Source of these receptors: a male donor with vitiligo.

This clone was picked up one time. The rearrangement uses TRBV19 and TRBJ2-2; 8 bases map to TRBD1. Germline CDR1 is LNHDA and CDR2 is SQIVND (reference sequence). With 5 bases clipped from V and 6 bases from J, the junction kept 14 bases outside the gene matches. The CDR3 is 17 amino acids. The CDR3 here is CASSPEGDRPVSGELFF. The CDR3 DNA reads TGTGCCAGTAGTCCGGAGGGGGACAGGCCTGTGTCCGGGGAGCTGTTTTTT.

V usage is TRBV7-9 and J usage is TRBJ2-7, with 11 bases fitting TRBD2. Trimming removed 5 bases from V and 2 bases from J; junction bases left unmatched: 8. This CDR3 spans 16 amino acids. CDR1 is SEHNR and CDR2 is FQNEAQ in the germline V gene (reference sequence). CDR3 DNA sequence: TGTGCCAGCAGCCTCCCCGGGACTAGCGGAACCTACGAGCAGTACTTC. This encodes CASSLPGTSGTYEQYF.

This clone showed up just once. V gene TRBV5-1 combines with J gene TRBJ2-3, with 10 bases fitting TRBD1. The CDR3 is 14 residues long. Germline V gives CDR1 SGHRS, CDR2 YFSETQ. The J segment lost 8 bases and the V segment lost 4 bases, leaving 7 bases of the junction unmatched. For the CDR3, the DNA is TGCGCCAGCAGCCCGGGGACAGGGGTCGGTACGCAGTATTTT. Translating gives CASSPGTGVGTQYF.

The chain carries TRBV7-9 and TRBJ2-7, with 7 bases identical to TRBD1. The CDR3 spans 15 residues. The V gene end was trimmed by 5 bases and the J gene end by 2 bases; junction bases not matched to a gene: 9. CDR1 SEHNR and CDR2 FQNEAQ come from the germline V gene (reference sequence). CDR3 amino acids: CASSPDRVGTYEQYF. The CDR3 region has the DNA TGTGCCAGCAGCCCCGACAGGGTGGGTACCTACGAGCAGTACTTC.

The chain recombines TRBV30 with TRBJ2-7, with 9 bases aligning to TRBD1. Germline V CDR1 and CDR2: GTSNPN, SVGIG (reference sequence). This CDR3 is built from 13 residues. Unmatched junction bases numbered 10, after V lost 4 bases and J lost 9 bases. CDR3 protein: CAWTLDRGGVQYF. The CDR3 DNA sequence: TGTGCCTGGACCCTGGACAGGGGAGGCGTGCAGTACTTC. Full variable domain (rest looked up from reference TRBV30 and TRBJ2-7): SQTIHQWPATLVQPVGSPLSLECTVEGTSNPNLYWYRQAAGRGLQLLFYSVGIGQISSEVPQNLSASRPQDRQFILSSKKLLLSDSGFYLCAWTLDRGGVQYFGPGTRLTVT.

CDR3 sequence: CASSLNPPGLAMNTEAFF. Written as DNA, the CDR3 is TGTGCCAGCAGCTTAAATCCCCCAGGTCTAGCAATGAACACTGAAGCTTTCTTT. V gene TRBV7-3 combines with J gene TRBJ1-1; D remains unclear. V shed 1 base and J shed 0 bases, with 18 bases lying between them. The CDR3 is 18 amino acids. CDR1 is SGHTA, CDR2 FQGTGA, per germline.

V is TRBV6-5 and J is TRBJ2-2, with D perhaps matching TRBD2 (5 bases). Germline CDR1 and CDR2: MNHEY and SVGAGI. This CDR3 has 13 residues. Deletions cut 5 bases from V and 5 bases from J, with 9 bases between. The CDR3 DNA sequence: TGTGCCAGCAGTGAGAGGAGGACCGGGGAGCTGTTTTTT. Protein: CASSERRTGELFF.

This chain links TRBV5-8 with TRBJ1-5, with a possible D match to TRBD1 (5 bases). The CDR3 runs 15 residues. Trimming pared 1 base from V and 0 bases from J, leaving 8 bases between. Per germline, CDR1 SGHTS and CDR2 YDEGEE. CDR3: CASSLRGYSNQPQHF. The CDR3 DNA reads TGTGCCAGCAGCTTGAGGGGTTATAGCAATCAGCCCCAGCATTTT. Complete variable domain (other parts from reference TRBV5-8 and TRBJ1-5): EAGVTQSPTHLIKTRGQQATLRCSPISGHTSVYWYQQALGLGLQFLLWYDEGEERNRGNFPPRFSGRQFPNYSSELNVNALELEDSALYLCASSLRGYSNQPQHFGDGTRLSIL.

The chain has TRBV7-6 and TRBJ1-6, with 7 bases matching TRBD1. V gave up 5 bases and J gave up 10 bases; unmatched junction bases: 11. The CDR3 is 15 residues long. CDR1 and CDR2 (germline): SGHVS, FNYEAQ. The CDR3 DNA reads as TGTGCCAGCAGCCAAAAAGACAGGGAAGGGTCACCCCTCCACTTT. Amino acid sequence: CASSQKDREGSPLHF.

The chain is built from TRBV7-3 and TRBJ2-4; 8 bases match TRBD1. V was pared by 5 bases and J by 8 bases, with 5 bases of the junction left unmatched. The CDR3 spans 13 residues. Germline lookup yields CDR1 SGHTA and CDR2 FQGTGA. CDR3 amino acids: CASSLLQGDIQYF. CDR3 bases: TGTGCCAGCAGCCTATTACAGGGGGACATTCAGTACTTC.

The chain recombines TRBV6-5 with TRBJ1-2, with 10 bases identical to TRBD1. CDR3 length: 14 residues. With V trimmed by 2 bases and J by 5 bases, 2 bases remained unmatched. Looked up from germline, CDR1 is MNHEY and CDR2 is SVGAGI. CDR3 DNA: TGTGCCAGCAGTTACCGGACAGGGGGGTATGGCTACACCTTC. Its translation is CASSYRTGGYGYTF.

The J gene is TRBJ2-1, the V gene TRBV5-1; D unresolved. This CDR3 region has 15 residues. The V end was cut by 0 bases, the J end by 0 bases, with 7 bases between. Germline values: CDR1 SGHRS, CDR2 YFSETQ. CDR3 loop: CASSLGGNSYNEQFF. In DNA form, the CDR3 reads TGCGCCAGCAGCTTGGGTGGCAACTCCTACAATGAGCAGTTCTTC.

This clone came up a few times. The J gene is TRBJ1-2, the V gene TRBV4-1; D unresolved. The CDR3 has 13 amino acids. Germline-derived CDR1 and CDR2 are MGHRA and YSYEKL. V gave up 2 bases and J gave up 3 bases, with 7 bases separating them. The CDR3 region is CASSQRQDYGYTF. DNA for the CDR3: TGCGCCAGCAGCCAAAGGCAGGACTATGGCTACACCTTC.

This clone was counted once. The chain links TRBV4-2 to TRBJ2-1; possibly TRBD1 for D (6 bases). The length of the CDR3 is 14 residues. CDR1 and CDR2 (germline): LGHNA, YNFKEQ. V gave up 1 base and J gave up 6 bases, with 10 bases separating them. The CDR3 here is CASSQATGFNEQFF. Here the CDR3 DNA reads TGTGCCAGCAGCCAAGCCACAGGGTTCAATGAGCAGTTCTTC.

The rearrangement links TRBV25-1 to TRBJ1-1; D uncertain. Trimming cost V 2 bases and J 8 bases, with 6 bases left between them. The CDR3 contains 11 residues. Germline V gene sequence: CDR1 MGHDK, CDR2 SYGVNS. The CDR3 DNA sequence: TGTGCCAGCAGTGAAATTTCGGAAGCTTTCTTT. Translated, it gives CASSEISEAFF. Drawing the rest from reference TRBV25-1 and TRBJ1-1, the complete variable domain is EADIYQTPRYLVIGTGKKITLECSQTMGHDKMYWYQQDPGMELHLIHYSYGVNSTEKGDLSSESTVSRIRTEHFPLTLESARPSHTSQYLCASSEISEAFFGQGTRLTVV.

The chain combines TRBV30 with TRBJ1-3, with unresolved D. The ends were cut back, 0 bases at V and 0 bases at J, with 9 bases in the middle. The CDR3 sequence is 15 residues long. In germline, CDR1 is GTSNPN, CDR2 SVGIG (reference sequence). This CDR3 reads CAWSVLSSSGNTIYF. The CDR3 DNA follows: TGTGCCTGGAGTGTACTCTCTAGCTCTGGAAACACCATATATTTT.

This rearrangement joins TRBV7-2 to TRBJ2-1; 10 bases fit TRBD2. V was pared by 2 bases and J by 4 bases, with 5 bases of the junction left unmatched. The length of the CDR3 is 16 residues. Per the germline V gene, CDR1 is SGHTA and CDR2 is FQGNSA. CDR3 region: CASSLSGTSAYNEQFF. CDR3 DNA: TGTGCCAGCAGCTTATCGGGGACTAGCGCTTACAATGAGCAGTTCTTC.

The gene calls are TRBV4-1 and TRBJ2-7; 8 bases map to TRBD2. The CDR3 consists of 17 residues. V gave up 1 base and J gave up 4 bases; unmatched junction bases: 12. Per germline, CDR1 MGHRA and CDR2 YSYEKL. Here the CDR3 reads CASSQAAKRGNDYEQYF. CDR3 in DNA: TGCGCCAGCAGCCAAGCAGCAAAGCGGGGGAACGATTACGAGCAGTACTTC.

The V and J genes are TRBV6-5 and TRBJ1-1; tentatively, D is TRBD1 (6 bases). V lost 5 bases and J 11 bases, leaving 21 bases between the germline ends. This CDR3 is 14 amino acids long. Germline values: CDR1 MNHEY, CDR2 SVGAGI. The CDR3 nucleotides are TGTGCCAGCAGTGACCTCCGGGACACGTCCGCGGCTTTCTTT. Amino acids: CASSDLRDTSAAFF.

V gene TRBV28 combines with J gene TRBJ1-5; TRBD1 agrees at 8 bases. V lost 6 bases and J lost 4; bases outside the gene matches: 5. Germline CDR1 is MDHEN and CDR2 is SYDVKM. CDR3 size: 14 residues. This CDR3 reads CASSPGGRNQPQHF. Here the CDR3 DNA reads TGTGCCAGCAGCCCAGGGGGCCGAAATCAGCCCCAGCATTTT.

CDR3 sequence (DNA): TGTGCCAGCAGCTCTCTATACGAGCAGTACTTC. This codes for CASSSLYEQYF. The rearrangement joins TRBV7-9 to TRBJ2-7; D remains unclear. CDR3 length: 11 amino acids. CDR1 and CDR2 from the germline V gene are SEHNR and FQNEAQ (reference sequence). V lost 4 bases to trimming and J lost 4 bases, with 5 bases between them.

The chain is built from TRBV25-1 and TRBJ1-1; perhaps TRBD1 as D (5 bases). Deletions cut 4 bases from V and 1 base from J, with 10 bases between. The CDR3 spans 14 residues. Germline loops: CDR1 MGHDK, CDR2 SYGVNS. The CDR3, as DNA: TGTGCCAGCAGTGGGGGGGATTGGAACACTGAAGCTTTCTTT. It encodes CASSGGDWNTEAFF. Variable domain in full (rest from reference TRBV25-1 and TRBJ1-1): EADIYQTPRYLVIGTGKKITLECSQTMGHDKMYWYQQDPGMELHLIHYSYGVNSTEKGDLSSESTVSRIRTEHFPLTLESARPSHTSQYLCASSGGDWNTEAFFGQGTRLTVV.

This chain connects TRBV10-3 to TRBJ1-5, with 10 bases lining up with TRBD1. Germline lookup yields CDR1 ENHRY and CDR2 SYGVKD. The CDR3 totals 13 residues. The CDR3 protein is CAAGTGDFQPQHF. The CDR3 DNA follows: TGTGCTGCCGGGACAGGGGATTTTCAGCCCCAGCATTTT.

The gene calls are TRBV13 and TRBJ2-4; no definite D call. V lost 0 bases, J lost 8 bases, and 8 bases lay in between. The CDR3 is 13 residues long. Germline CDR1 PRHDT, CDR2 FYEKMQ (reference sequence). Written as DNA, the CDR3 is TGTGCCAGCAGCTTAGGGGGCAAGGACATTCAGTACTTC. Translation gives CASSLGGKDIQYF.

The chain links TRBV29-1 to TRBJ1-1; unclear D gene. The CDR3 contains 11 residues. Germline CDR1 and CDR2: SQVTM and ANQGSEA. V lost 7 bases and J 1 base, leaving 7 bases between the germline ends. Here the CDR3 DNA reads TGCAGCGGACAAGAGAACACTGAAGCTTTCTTT. Its translation: CSGQENTEAFF. The variable domain in full, completed from reference TRBV29-1 and TRBJ1-1, reads SAVISQKPSRDICQRGTSLTIQCQVDSQVTMMFWYRQQPGQSLTLIATANQGSEATYESGFVIDKFPISRPNLTFSTLTVSNMSPEDSSIYLCSGQENTEAFFGQGTRLTVV.

The rearrangement uses TRBV28 and TRBJ1-2, with D perhaps matching TRBD1 (6 bases). The CDR3 sequence is 16 residues long. Germline values: CDR1 MDHEN, CDR2 SYDVKM. Trimming took 5 bases from V and 2 from J, leaving 18 bases between them. In DNA form, the CDR3 reads TGTGCCAGCAGTCCCCTGGACAGAGCTCAGAACTATGGCTACACCTTC. It codes for CASSPLDRAQNYGYTF.

The CDR3 nucleotides are TGTGCCATCAACGGGGCGGGATATGGCTACACCTTC. This sequence encodes CAINGAGYGYTF. J is TRBJ1-2 and V is TRBV10-3; D might be TRBD1 (5 bases). Germline CDR1 is ENHRY and CDR2 is SYGVKD. The V gene lost 7 bases and the J gene lost 5 bases, with 11 bases spanning the gap. The CDR3 is 12 residues long.

By share, this clone counts as medium-sized. The chain links TRBV6-6 to TRBJ1-2, with 8 bases aligning to TRBD1. In germline, CDR1 is MNHNY, CDR2 SVGAGI (reference sequence). The CDR3 loop spans 13 amino acids. The J segment lost 2 bases and the V segment lost 6 bases, leaving 2 bases of the junction unmatched. As DNA, the CDR3 is TGTGCCAGCAGGACAGGGGACAACTATGGCTACACCTTC. It yields the protein CASRTGDNYGYTF.

The chain combines TRBV7-2 with TRBJ1-4; the match to TRBD1 covers 7 bases. V dropped 3 bases and J dropped 5; count of bases not matched to a gene: 3. The germline gives CDR1 SGHTA, CDR2 FQGNSA. The CDR3 length is 14 residues. The CDR3 sequence is CASSLGQSNEKLFF. The CDR3 DNA sequence: TGTGCCAGCAGCTTGGGACAGTCGAATGAAAAACTGTTTTTT.

Note on this clone: Germline and junction disagree at one end, which may indicate a read error. The chain is built from TRBV2 and TRBJ2-7; weak D call: TRBD1 (5 bases). CDR1 is SNHLY, CDR2 FYNNEI, per germline. The CDR3 is made up of 13 amino acids. The CDR3 nucleotides are TGTGCCAGCAGTGAGGGGCAGGGCTACGGGCAGTACTTC. Amino acids: CASSEGQGYGQYF.